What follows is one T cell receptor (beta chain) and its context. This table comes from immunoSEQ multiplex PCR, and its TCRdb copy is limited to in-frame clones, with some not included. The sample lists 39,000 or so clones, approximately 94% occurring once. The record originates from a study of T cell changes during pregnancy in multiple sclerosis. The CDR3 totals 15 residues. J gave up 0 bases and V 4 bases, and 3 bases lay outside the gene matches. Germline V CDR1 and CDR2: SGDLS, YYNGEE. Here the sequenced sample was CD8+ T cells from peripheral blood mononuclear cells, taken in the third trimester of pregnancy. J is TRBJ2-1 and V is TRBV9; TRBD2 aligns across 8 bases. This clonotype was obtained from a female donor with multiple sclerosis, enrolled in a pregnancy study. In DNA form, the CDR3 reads TGTGCCAGCAGCCAGAGCGGGAGCTCCTACAATGAGCAGTTCTTC. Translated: CASSQSGSSYNEQFF.